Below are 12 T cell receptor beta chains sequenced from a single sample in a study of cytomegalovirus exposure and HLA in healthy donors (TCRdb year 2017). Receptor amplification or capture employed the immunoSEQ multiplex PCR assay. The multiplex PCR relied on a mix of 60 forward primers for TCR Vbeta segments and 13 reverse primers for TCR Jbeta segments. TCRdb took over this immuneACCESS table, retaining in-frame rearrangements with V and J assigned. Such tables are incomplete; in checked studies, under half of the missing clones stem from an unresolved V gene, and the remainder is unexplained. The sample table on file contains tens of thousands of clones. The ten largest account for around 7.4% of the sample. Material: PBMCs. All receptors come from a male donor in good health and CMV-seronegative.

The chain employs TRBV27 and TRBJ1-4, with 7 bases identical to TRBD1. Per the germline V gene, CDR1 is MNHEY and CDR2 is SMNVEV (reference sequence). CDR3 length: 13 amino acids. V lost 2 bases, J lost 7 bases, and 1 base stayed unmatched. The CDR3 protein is CASSLNRGEKLFF. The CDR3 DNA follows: TGTGCCAGCAGTTTAAACAGGGGTGAAAAACTGTTTTTT.

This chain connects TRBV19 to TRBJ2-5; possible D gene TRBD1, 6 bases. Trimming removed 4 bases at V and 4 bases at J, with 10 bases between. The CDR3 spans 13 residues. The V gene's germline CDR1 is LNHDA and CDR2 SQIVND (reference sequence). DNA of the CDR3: TGTGCCAGTAGTAGTCGCAGGGGAGAGACCCAGTACTTC. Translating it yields CASSSRRGETQYF. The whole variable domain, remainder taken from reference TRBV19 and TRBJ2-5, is DGGITQSPKYLFRKEGQNVTLSCEQNLNHDAMYWYRQDPGQGLRLIYYSQIVNDFQKGDIAEGYSVSREKKESFPLTVTSAQKNPTAFYLCASSSRRGETQYFGPGTRLLVL.

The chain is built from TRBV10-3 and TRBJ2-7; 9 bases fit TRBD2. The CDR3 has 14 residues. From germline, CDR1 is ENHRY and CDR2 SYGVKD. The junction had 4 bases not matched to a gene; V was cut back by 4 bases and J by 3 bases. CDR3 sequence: CAISVAGAGYEQYF. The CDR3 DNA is TGTGCCATCAGTGTAGCGGGAGCGGGCTACGAGCAGTACTTC.

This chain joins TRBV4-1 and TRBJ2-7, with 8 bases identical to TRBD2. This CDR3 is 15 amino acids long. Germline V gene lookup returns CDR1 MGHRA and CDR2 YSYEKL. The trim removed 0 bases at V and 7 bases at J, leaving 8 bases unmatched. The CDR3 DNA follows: TGCGCCAGCAGCCAAGATGTAGCGGGACGTGGGGAGCAGTACTTC. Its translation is CASSQDVAGRGEQYF.

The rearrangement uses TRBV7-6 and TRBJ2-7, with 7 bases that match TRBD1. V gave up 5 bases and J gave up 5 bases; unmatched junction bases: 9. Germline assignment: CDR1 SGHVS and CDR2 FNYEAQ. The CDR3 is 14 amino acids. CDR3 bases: TGTGCCAGCAGCCCCCCAGGACAGGCGGACGAGCAGTACTTC. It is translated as CASSPPGQADEQYF.

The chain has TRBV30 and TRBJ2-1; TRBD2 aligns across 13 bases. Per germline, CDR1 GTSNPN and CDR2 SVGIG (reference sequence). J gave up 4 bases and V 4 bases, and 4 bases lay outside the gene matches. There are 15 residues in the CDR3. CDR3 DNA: TGTGCCTGGAACTTACTAGCGGGAGGGTACAATGAGCAGTTCTTC. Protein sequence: CAWNLLAGGYNEQFF.

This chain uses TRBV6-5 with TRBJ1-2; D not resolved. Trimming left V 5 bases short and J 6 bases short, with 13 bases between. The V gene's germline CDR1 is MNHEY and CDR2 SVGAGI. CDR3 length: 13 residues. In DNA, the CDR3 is TGTGCCAGCAGTAAGACGCTGAGGGATGGCTACACCTTC. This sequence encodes CASSKTLRDGYTF.

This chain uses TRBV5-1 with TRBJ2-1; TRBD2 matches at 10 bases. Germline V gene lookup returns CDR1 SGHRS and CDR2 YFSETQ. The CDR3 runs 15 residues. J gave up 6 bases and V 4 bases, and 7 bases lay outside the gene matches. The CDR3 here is CASSPGLAGVNEQFF. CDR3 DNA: TGCGCCAGCAGCCCCGGGCTAGCGGGAGTCAATGAGCAGTTCTTC. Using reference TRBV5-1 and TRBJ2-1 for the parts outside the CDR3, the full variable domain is KAGVTQTPRYLIKTRGQQVTLSCSPISGHRSVSWYQQTPGQGLQFLFEYFSETQRNKGNFPGRFSGRQFSNSRSEMNVSTLELGDSALYLCASSPGLAGVNEQFFGPGTRLTVL.

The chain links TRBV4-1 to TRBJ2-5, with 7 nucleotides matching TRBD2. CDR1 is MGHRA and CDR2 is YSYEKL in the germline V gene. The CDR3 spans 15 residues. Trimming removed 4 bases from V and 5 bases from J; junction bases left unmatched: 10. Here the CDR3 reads CASSPRGAGVETQYF. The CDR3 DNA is TGCGCCAGCAGCCCGCGAGGGGCGGGAGTGGAGACCCAGTACTTC.

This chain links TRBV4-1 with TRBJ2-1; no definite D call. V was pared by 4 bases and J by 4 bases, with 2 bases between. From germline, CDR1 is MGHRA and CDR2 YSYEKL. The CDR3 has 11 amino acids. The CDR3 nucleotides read TGCGCCAGCAGCCTATACAATGAGCAGTTCTTC. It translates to CASSLYNEQFF.

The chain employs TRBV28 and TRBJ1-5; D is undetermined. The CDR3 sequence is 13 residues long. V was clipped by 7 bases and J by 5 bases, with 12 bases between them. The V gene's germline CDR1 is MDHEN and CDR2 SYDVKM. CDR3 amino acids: CASTYGVDQPQHF. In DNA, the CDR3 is TGTGCCAGCACCTACGGTGTCGATCAGCCCCAGCATTTT.

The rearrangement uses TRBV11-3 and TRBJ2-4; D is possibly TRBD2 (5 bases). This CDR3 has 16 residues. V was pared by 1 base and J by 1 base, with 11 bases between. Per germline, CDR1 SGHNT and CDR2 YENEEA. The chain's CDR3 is CASSLGGDGAKNIQYF. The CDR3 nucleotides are TGTGCCAGCAGCTTAGGGGGAGATGGGGCCAAAAACATTCAGTACTTC. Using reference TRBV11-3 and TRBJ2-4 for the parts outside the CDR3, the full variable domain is EAGVVQSPRYKIIEKKQPVAFWCNPISGHNTLYWYLQNLGQGPELLIRYENEEAVDDSQLPKDRFSAERLKGVDSTLKIQPAELGDSAVYLCASSLGGDGAKNIQYFGAGTRLSVL.